The 7 T cell receptor beta chains listed next were all sequenced from one sample in a study of neurological immune-mediated disorders. MiXCR, applied by TCRdb to the 5' RACE reads, yields one record per CDR3 protein. This table holds about 46,000 distinct CDR3 sequences, around 4.5% found once. Input material: PBMCs. The receptors come from a woman aged 55-70 years with multiple sclerosis.

A few counts support this clonotype. The chain employs TRBV5-1 and TRBJ2-2, with 8 bases lining up with TRBD1. Trimming removed 1 base from V and 4 bases from J; junction bases left unmatched: 6. Germline CDR1 reads SGHRS; CDR2 reads YFSETQ. The CDR3 contains 16 residues. The CDR3 loop reads CASSLRTGIGTGELFF. The CDR3 DNA reads TGCGCCAGCAGCTTGAGGACAGGGATAGGCACCGGGGAGCTGTTTTTT. Using reference TRBV5-1 and TRBJ2-2 for the parts outside the CDR3, the full variable domain is KAGVTQTPRYLIKTRGQQVTLSCSPISGHRSVSWYQQTPGQGLQFLFEYFSETQRNKGNFPGRFSGRQFSNSRSEMNVSTLELGDSALYLCASSLRTGIGTGELFFGEGSRLTVL.

The J gene is TRBJ2-5, the V gene TRBV15; D remains unclear. V was trimmed by 0 bases and J by 1 base, leaving 9 bases between them. The CDR3 totals 15 residues. From germline, CDR1 is LNHNV and CDR2 YYDKDF (reference sequence). This chain's CDR3 is CATSRDQAVQETQYF. The CDR3 DNA follows: TGTGCCACCAGCAGAGATCAGGCGGTCCAAGAGACCCAGTACTTC.

The chain combines TRBV7-3 with TRBJ2-2; TRBD2 matches 13 bases. Germline-derived CDR1 and CDR2 are SGHTA and FQGTGA. The CDR3 loop spans 15 amino acids. Germline trimming cut 2 bases from V and 7 bases from J; bases unmatched to any gene: 1. CDR3 bases: TGTGCCAGCAGCTTAGGGACTAGCGGGATCGGGGAGCTGTTTTTT. Translating gives CASSLGTSGIGELFF.

This clonotype appeared a few times. Mismatch with germline at one junction end may stem from a read error. The rearrangement links TRBV4-2 to TRBJ1-5; TRBD1 might be the D (5 bases). Germline CDR1 LGHNA, CDR2 YNFKEQ. CDR3 length: 15 residues. Here the CDR3 DNA reads TGTGCCAGCACCCCATGGCCAGGGAACAATCAGCCCCAGAATTTT. This codes for CASTPWPGNNQPQNF.

This clonotype has at least ten counts. J is TRBJ2-2 and V is TRBV14; tentatively, D is TRBD1 or TRBD2 (6 bases each). There are 15 residues in the CDR3. Germline V gene lookup returns CDR1 SGHDN and CDR2 FVKESK. V lost 4 bases to trimming and J lost 6 bases, with 15 bases between them. The CDR3 loop reads CASSPGGGYAGELFF. The CDR3 nucleotides read TGTGCCAGCAGCCCTGGAGGGGGGTATGCCGGGGAGCTGTTTTTT.

This clonotype has a handful of counts. The V gene is TRBV7-9, the J gene TRBJ1-1, with D possibly matching TRBD1 (5 bases). The CDR3 consists of 13 residues. The germline V and J ends were trimmed by 7 bases and 1 base, with 10 bases remaining between them. In germline, CDR1 is SEHNR, CDR2 FQNEAQ (reference sequence). In DNA form, the CDR3 reads TGTGCCAGCACGGGGGGGACGAACACTGAAGCTTTCTTT. Amino acid sequence: CASTGGTNTEAFF.

Only a few counts were recorded for this clonotype. The J gene is TRBJ1-2, the V gene TRBV28; perhaps TRBD1 as D (6 bases). This CDR3 comprises 14 residues. CDR1 MDHEN and CDR2 SYDVKM come from the germline V gene. Between the trimmed V and J ends, which lost 5 bases and 4 bases, there was a span of 14 bases. Here the CDR3 DNA reads TGTGCCAGCAGTCCCCGGGGGGCCGGCTATGGCTACACCTTC. This sequence encodes CASSPRGAGYGYTF.